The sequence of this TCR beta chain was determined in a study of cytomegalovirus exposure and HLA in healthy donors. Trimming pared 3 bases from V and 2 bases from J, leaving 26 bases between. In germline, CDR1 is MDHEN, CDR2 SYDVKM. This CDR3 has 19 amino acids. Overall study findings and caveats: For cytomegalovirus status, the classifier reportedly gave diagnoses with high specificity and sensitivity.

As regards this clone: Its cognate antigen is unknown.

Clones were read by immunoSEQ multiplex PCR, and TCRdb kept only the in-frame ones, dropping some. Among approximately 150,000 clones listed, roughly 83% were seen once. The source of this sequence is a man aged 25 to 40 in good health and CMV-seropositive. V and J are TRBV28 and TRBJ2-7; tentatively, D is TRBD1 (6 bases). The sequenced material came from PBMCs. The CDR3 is CASSFPTFDRMGLPYEQYF. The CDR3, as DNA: TGTGCCAGCAGTTTTCCCACTTTCGACAGGATGGGCCTGCCCTACGAGCAGTACTTC.